Listed below are T cell receptor beta chains from one sample, sequenced in a study of shared clonotypes between healthy human individuals. This table comes from immunoSEQ multiplex PCR, and its TCRdb copy is limited to in-frame clones, with some not included. The sample has 2 million to 2.5 million clones, more than 80% seen once. Specimen: naive CD4+ T cells from PBMCs. All receptors derive from a young man in good health. Some clones in this sample may be carry-over from other donors' samples. Both conserved end residues are part of each CDR3. A D gene is named only where the DNA matches it firmly. Clone size is shown for a subset of rows, as once, few, many or a class of expanded clone.

>TRBJ2-1|TRBD2|NA|TRBV7-3
TGTGCCAGCAGCCGGACTAGCGGATACAATGAGCAGTTCTTC
CASSRTSGYNEQFF
>TRBJ2-3|NA|few|TRBV5-4
TGTGCCAGCAGCTTGGGGGTAGATACGCAGTATTTT
CASSLGVDTQYF
>TRBJ1-3|NA|NA|TRBV5-6
TGTGCCAGCAGCTATCGACAGTCCAGGGGAAACACCATATATTTT
CASSYRQSRGNTIYF
>TRBJ2-2|NA|NA|TRBV7-3
TGTGCCAGCAGCTTAGGGGCCTCGAACACCGGGGAGCTGTTTTTT
CASSLGASNTGELFF
>TRBJ1-2|NA|NA|TRBV7-2
TGTGCCAGCAGCCCGACCGCAGGAAACTATGGCTACACCTTC
CASSPTAGNYGYTF
>TRBJ2-7|TRBD2|NA|TRBV18
TGTGCCAGCTCACCCCGGGGACTAGCAGACGAGCAGTACTTC
CASSPRGLADEQYF
>TRBJ2-1|TRBD2|NA|TRBV29-1
TGCAGCGTCCGCCAACGCCCTCGACTAGCGGGCTACAATGAGCAGTTCTTC
CSVRQRPRLAGYNEQFF
>TRBJ2-7|NA|NA|TRBV4-1
TGCGCCAGCAGCCAGGGTCGTAGGGGAATCAGCTCCTACGAGCAGTACTTC
CASSQGRRGISSYEQYF
>TRBJ2-3|TRBD1|NA|TRBV5-4
TGTGCCAGCAGCCGTGGAGGGACAGGGGGCACAGATACGCAGTATTTT
CASSRGGTGGTDTQYF
>TRBJ1-5|NA|once|TRBV2
TGTGCCAGCAGCCCGGAAGGTAGCAATCAGCCCCAGCATTTT
CASSPEGSNQPQHF
>TRBJ1-5|NA|NA|TRBV28
TGTGCCAGCAGTTTTCCGGGACGCGGGTATCAGCCCCAGCATTTT
CASSFPGRGYQPQHF
>TRBJ1-2|TRBD1|NA|TRBV11-2
TGTGCCAGCAGTCCGCAGGGGGACTATGGCTACACCTTC
CASSPQGDYGYTF
>TRBJ1-2|TRBD1|NA|TRBV19
TGTGCCAGTAGTCGGCGGACAGGGGCGGGCTATGGCTACACCTTC
CASSRRTGAGYGYTF
>TRBJ1-1|NA|NA|TRBV7-2
TGTGCCAGCAGCCAAACCAGGGGCACTGAAGCTTTCTTT
CASSQTRGTEAFF
>TRBJ1-4|TRBD1|NA|TRBV11-2
TGTGCCAGCAGCAGGGACAGGGCCGAAAAACTGTTTTTT
CASSRDRAEKLFF
>TRBJ2-3|NA|NA|TRBV7-8
TGTGCCAGCAGCTTAAGCGGTTACACAGATACGCAGTATTTT
CASSLSGYTDTQYF
>TRBJ2-7|NA|NA|TRBV5-1
TGCGCCAGCAGCTTGAGGCCCCGGGTGGACAGCCTCTCCTACGAGCAGTACTTC
CASSLRPRVDSLSYEQYF
>TRBJ2-7|NA|once|TRBV19
TGTGCCAGTAGTATAGCCGCAGACTCCTACGAGCAGTACTTC
CASSIAADSYEQYF
>TRBJ2-2|TRBD2|NA|TRBV7-2
TGTGCCAGCAGCTTAGTGTGGTGGGAGGGCACCGGGGAGCTGTTTTTT
CASSLVWWEGTGELFF
>TRBJ2-3|NA|NA|TRBV25-1
TGTGCCAGCAGAGGGGATACGCAGTATTTT
CASRGDTQYF
>TRBJ1-5|NA|NA|TRBV28
TGTGCCAGCAGGACTTTCAATCAGCCCCAGCATTTT
CASRTFNQPQHF
>TRBJ2-5|TRBD2|NA|TRBV19
TGTGCCAGTAACATCAAGACGGGACTAGCGGGAGGACCAGAGACCCAGTACTTC
CASNIKTGLAGGPETQYF
>TRBJ1-1|NA|few|TRBV7-3
TGTGCCAGCAGCTTAAGTGACAGCACTGAAGCTTTCTTT
CASSLSDSTEAFF
>TRBJ1-1|NA|NA|TRBV19
TGTGCCAGTAGTATTCTTAGAGGGATGGGCACTGAAGCTTTCTTT
CASSILRGMGTEAFF
>TRBJ2-2|NA|NA|TRBV29-1
TGCAGCGTTGATCGGAGGGCGAACACCGGGGAGCTGTTTTTT
CSVDRRANTGELFF
>TRBJ2-1|NA|NA|TRBV7-9
TGTGCCAGCAGCTTGGGGAGGTCCTACAATGAGCAGTTCTTC
CASSLGRSYNEQFF
>TRBJ2-5|NA|NA|TRBV11-3
TGTGCCAGCAGCCTAATGTACCAAGAGACCCAGTACTTC
CASSLMYQETQYF
>TRBJ1-1|NA|once|TRBV12-5
TGTGCTAGTGGTTTAGGGAAATGGAACACTGAAGCTTTCTTT
CASGLGKWNTEAFF
>TRBJ2-1|NA|NA|TRBV19
TGTGCCAGTAGTCTGAACAGGGTCGTCGACAATGAGCAGTTCTTC
CASSLNRVVDNEQFF
>TRBJ2-2|TRBD2|NA|TRBV28
TGTGCCAGCAGTTCGCCCAAACTAGCGGGAATCACCGGGGAGCTGTTTTTT
CASSSPKLAGITGELFF
>TRBJ2-1|TRBD2|NA|TRBV4-1
TGCGCCAGCAGCCAAGACTCCGCGGGAGGGACCTACAATGAGCAGTTCTTC
CASSQDSAGGTYNEQFF
>TRBJ2-6|NA|once|TRBV15
TGTGCCACCAGCCTCTACTCTGGGGCCAACGTCCTGACTTTC
CATSLYSGANVLTF
>TRBJ2-2|NA|NA|TRBV7-2
TGTGCCAGCAGCTTAAGGGACACCGGGGAGCTGTTTTTT
CASSLRDTGELFF
>TRBJ1-2|TRBD1|NA|TRBV30
TGTGCCTGGAAAACCGGGACAGGGGTACGCGGCTACACCTTC
CAWKTGTGVRGYTF
>TRBJ2-7|NA|NA|TRBV5-4
TGTGCCAGCAGCCGTAAGGACCCCGCCGAGCAGTACTTC
CASSRKDPAEQYF
>TRBJ2-3|TRBD2|NA|TRBV5-5
TGTGCCAGCAGCTTGGCGGCTAGCGGGGGAAGCACAGATACGCAGTATTTT
CASSLAASGGSTDTQYF
>TRBJ1-3|NA|NA|TRBV7-2
TGTGCCAGCAGCCAAGGGAACCCTGGAAACACCATATATTTT
CASSQGNPGNTIYF
>TRBJ2-7|TRBD2|NA|TRBV7-3
TGTGCCAGCAGCCGGGGGACTAGTGGCGAGCAGTACTTC
CASSRGTSGEQYF
>TRBJ2-5|NA|NA|TRBV5-5
TGTGCCAGCAGCCTTACTCTTCTTTACCAAGAGACCCAGTACTTC
CASSLTLLYQETQYF
>TRBJ2-3|NA|NA|TRBV27
TGTGCCAGCAGTTCCATATCCCTAGATACGCAGTATTTT
CASSSISLDTQYF
>TRBJ2-7|NA|NA|TRBV7-8
TGTGCCAGCAGCTTAGCGGGAGGATATGGGCTCTACGAGCAGTACTTC
CASSLAGGYGLYEQYF